The sequence of this T cell receptor (beta chain) was determined in a study of blood T cell repertoires in COVID-19. The CDR3 totals 14 residues. Germline loops: CDR1 MNHEY, CDR2 SVGAGI. The assay was immunoSEQ multiplex PCR, and TCRdb's table has in-frame clones only and misses some. The sample has around 250,000 clones; about 89% are singletons. Comments on this clone: The junction departs from the called germline gene at one end, perhaps through a read error.

The rearrangement uses TRBV6-5 and TRBJ1-3, with 8 nucleotides matching TRBD1. The receptor's source is a woman aged 30 to 39 who had recovered from COVID-19. Sample: PBMCs or T cells enriched from blood (not recorded which). CDR3 amino acids: CASRRDRNTVRLDF. CDR3 coding DNA: TGTGCCAGCAGACGGGACAGGAATACGGTCCGGCTAGATTTT.